This T cell receptor (beta chain) was recovered during a study of cytomegalovirus exposure and HLA in healthy donors. The table lists this clone with a count of one. This CDR3 has 15 amino acids. Trimming removed 0 bases from V and 5 bases from J, with 13 bases in between. CDR1 is MNHEY, CDR2 SMNVEV, per germline (reference sequence). Use of 60 Vbeta and 13 Jbeta primers characterized the PCR. Here immunoSEQ multiplex PCR was the method, and the copy in TCRdb shows in-frame clones only, minus some. The table has roughly 130,000 clones, around 80% seen once; the top ten hold approximately 1.7%. The J gene is TRBJ1-1, the V gene TRBV27; no firm D call. Sequencing was done on a sample of PBMCs. This sequence was found in a woman aged 45-65 years in good health and CMV-seronegative. CDR3 protein: CASSLSRAEETEAFF. The CDR3 coding sequence is TGTGCCAGCAGTTTATCCCGTGCCGAGGAGACTGAAGCTTTCTTT.